These 4 T cell receptor beta chains originate from one sample sequenced in a study of blood T cell repertoires in COVID-19. Assay used: immunoSEQ multiplex PCR; TCRdb lists only in-frame clones, some missing. The sample carries about 300,000 clones, around 92% recorded once. Sequencing used peripheral blood. These receptors came from a woman aged 25-40 years with COVID-19, enrolled during active disease.

The rearrangement links TRBV3-1 (or the pseudogene TRBV3-2) to TRBJ2-3; 9 nucleotides line up with TRBD2. CDR3 length: 19 amino acids. Germline lookup yields CDR1 LGHDT and CDR2 YNNKEL (reference sequence). The V gene end was trimmed by 1 base and the J gene end by 0 bases; junction bases not matched to a gene: 11. CDR3 in amino acids: CASSQVLRGGRGSTDTQYF. The CDR3 nucleotides read TGTGCCAGCAGCCAAGTGTTGCGGGGGGGCCGGGGTAGCACAGATACGCAGTATTTT.

This clone has just a few counts. The J gene is TRBJ2-3, the V gene TRBV6-4, with 9 bases fitting TRBD2. This CDR3 region has 15 residues. CDR1 and CDR2 (germline): MRHNA, SNTAGT. The ends lost 3 bases at V and 4 bases at J; junction bases unmatched: 5. The CDR3 DNA is TGTGCCAGCAGTGATCAAGCGGGGGGCGCAGATACGCAGTATTTT. This encodes CASSDQAGGADTQYF.

This sequence joins TRBV19 and TRBJ1-6; TRBD1 matches at 7 bases. CDR1 and CDR2 from the germline V gene are LNHDA and SQIVND (reference sequence). The V gene end was trimmed by 5 bases and the J gene end by 7 bases; junction bases not matched to a gene: 5. This CDR3 has 14 residues. The CDR3 sequence: CASSPGTENSPLHF. The CDR3 nucleotides read TGTGCCAGTAGTCCTGGGACAGAAAATTCACCCCTCCACTTT. Filled out from reference TRBV19 and TRBJ1-6, the complete variable domain reads DGGITQSPKYLFRKEGQNVTLSCEQNLNHDAMYWYRQDPGQGLRLIYYSQIVNDFQKGDIAEGYSVSREKKESFPLTVTSAQKNPTAFYLCASSPGTENSPLHFGNGTRLTVT.

The chain carries TRBV25-1 and TRBJ1-5; 8 bases are a match to TRBD1. This CDR3 comprises 12 residues. Trimming removed 8 bases from V and 4 bases from J; junction bases left unmatched: 1. Germline CDR1 MGHDK, CDR2 SYGVNS. The CDR3 spells CASRQGNQPQHF. CDR3 DNA: TGTGCCAGCCGACAGGGGAATCAGCCCCAGCATTTT. Supplemented by reference TRBV25-1 and TRBJ1-5, the full variable domain reads EADIYQTPRYLVIGTGKKITLECSQTMGHDKMYWYQQDPGMELHLIHYSYGVNSTEKGDLSSESTVSRIRTEHFPLTLESARPSHTSQYLCASRQGNQPQHFGDGTRLSIL.